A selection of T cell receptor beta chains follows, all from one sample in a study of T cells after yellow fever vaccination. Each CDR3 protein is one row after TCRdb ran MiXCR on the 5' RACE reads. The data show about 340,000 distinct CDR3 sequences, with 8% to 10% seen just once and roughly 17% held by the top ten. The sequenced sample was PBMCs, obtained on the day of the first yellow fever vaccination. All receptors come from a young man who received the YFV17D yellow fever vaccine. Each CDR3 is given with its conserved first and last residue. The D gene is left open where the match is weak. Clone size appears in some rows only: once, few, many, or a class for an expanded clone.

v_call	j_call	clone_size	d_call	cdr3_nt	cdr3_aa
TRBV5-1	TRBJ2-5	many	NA	TGCGCCAGCAGCCCAAGGACAGCCGCTCAAGAGACCCAGTACTTC	CASSPRTAAQETQYF
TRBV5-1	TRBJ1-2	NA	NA	TGCGCCAGCAGCTTGCATGCGGATGGCTACACCTTC	CASSLHADGYTF
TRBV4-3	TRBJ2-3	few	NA	TGCGCCAGCGCCTCGAGGGGGATGAGAGATACGCAGTATTTT	CASASRGMRDTQYF
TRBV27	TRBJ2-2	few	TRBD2	TGTGCCAGCATCGAGATCGGGGGGACGAACACCGGGGAGCTGTTTTTT	CASIEIGGTNTGELFF
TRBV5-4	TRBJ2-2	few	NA	TGTGCCAGCAGCGCGACAGGTGCGAACACCGGGGAGCTGTTTTTT	CASSATGANTGELFF
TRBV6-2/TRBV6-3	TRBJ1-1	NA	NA	TGTGCCAGCAGTTATCCCCCCCAGGGCACTGAAGCTTTCTTT	CASSYPPQGTEAFF
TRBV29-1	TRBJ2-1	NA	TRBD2	TGCAGCGGGGGGGGAGGGCATGAGCAGTTCTTC	CSGGGGHEQFF
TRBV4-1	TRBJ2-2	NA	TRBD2	TGCGCCAGCAGCTTAATATCCGGGGGGGCCCACGGGGAGCTGTTTTTT	CASSLISGGAHGELFF
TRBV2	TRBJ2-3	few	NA	TGTGCCAGCACGTTGTCAGGGTTGATTTCGGATACGCAGTATTTT	CASTLSGLISDTQYF
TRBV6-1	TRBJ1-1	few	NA	TGTGCCAGCAGGTGGGGGGGAGGAAACACTGAAGCTTTCTTT	CASRWGGGNTEAFF
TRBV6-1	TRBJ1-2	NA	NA	TGTGCCAGCAGTGAAGTCGCCGCCACTAACTATGGCTACACCTTC	CASSEVAATNYGYTF
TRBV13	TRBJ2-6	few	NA	TGTGCCAGCAGCTTTTTAATCAGCTCTGGGGCCAACGTCCTGACTTTC	CASSFLISSGANVLTF
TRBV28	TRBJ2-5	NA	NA	TGTGCCAGCAGTTTTTTGGGACATACCGGAGAGACCCAGTACTTC	CASSFLGHTGETQYF
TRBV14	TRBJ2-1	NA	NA	TGTGCCAGCAATTCCAAAAGCCCCAGCTACAATGAGCAGTTCTTC	CASNSKSPSYNEQFF
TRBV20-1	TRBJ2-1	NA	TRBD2	TGCAGTGCAACCACCTCGGCTAGCGGAGACAACAATGAGCAGTTCTTC	CSATTSASGDNNEQFF
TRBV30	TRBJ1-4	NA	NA	TGTGCCTGGAGCAAAGTGGATGAAAAACTGTTTTTT	CAWSKVDEKLFF
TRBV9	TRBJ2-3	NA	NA	TGTGCCAGCAGCGCAGCAGTTCAGGTGGGGTTCGGAGATACGCAGTATTTT	CASSAAVQVGFGDTQYF
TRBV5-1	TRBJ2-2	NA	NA	TGCGCCAGCAGCACGGACGGGAACACCGGGGAGCTGTTTTTT	CASSTDGNTGELFF
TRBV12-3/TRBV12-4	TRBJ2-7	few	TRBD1	TGTGCCAGCAGTTCCGGGACAGGGTTCCACGAGCAGTACTTC	CASSSGTGFHEQYF
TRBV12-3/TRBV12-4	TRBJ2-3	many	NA	TGTGCCAGCAGTTTAGTTCTGGATACGCAGTATTTT	CASSLVLDTQYF
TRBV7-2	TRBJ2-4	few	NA	TGTGCCAGCACAACAGGGATCAAAAACATTCAGTACTTC	CASTTGIKNIQYF
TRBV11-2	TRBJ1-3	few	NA	TGTGCCAGCAGCCCCCCGGGGCTCCCCTCTGGAAACACCATATATTTT	CASSPPGLPSGNTIYF
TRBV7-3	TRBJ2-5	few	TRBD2	TGTGCCAGCAGCTTATGGGGAGGGCAAGAGACCCAGTACTTC	CASSLWGGQETQYF
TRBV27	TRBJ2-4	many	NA	TGTGCCAGCAGTTCCCTAATTAAGGTAGCCAAAAACATTCAGTACTTC	CASSSLIKVAKNIQYF
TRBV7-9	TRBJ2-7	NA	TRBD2	TGTGCCAGCAGCGTGGTGACTAGCGGCCCCTCCTACGAGCAGTACTTC	CASSVVTSGPSYEQYF
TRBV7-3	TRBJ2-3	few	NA	TGTGCCAGCAGCTTAACTTCGGCGGCAGCCCCTGGCACAGATACGCAGTATTTT	CASSLTSAAAPGTDTQYF
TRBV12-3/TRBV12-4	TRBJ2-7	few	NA	TGTGCCAGCAAGGTCGGGGACCTCTACGAGCAGTACTTC	CASKVGDLYEQYF
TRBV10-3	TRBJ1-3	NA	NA	TGTGCCTCAGGCTTGGACACCATATATTTT	CASGLDTIYF
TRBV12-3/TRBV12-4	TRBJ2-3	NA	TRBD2	TGTGCCAGCACCTTAGCGGGGGGGAGTTCAGATACGCAGTATTTT	CASTLAGGSSDTQYF
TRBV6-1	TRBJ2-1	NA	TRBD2	TGTGCCAGCAGTCTCTTGGCGGGGGGGCCCAATGAGCAGTTCTTC	CASSLLAGGPNEQFF
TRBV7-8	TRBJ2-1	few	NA	TGTGCCAGCAGAAATAGCGACCCCTCCTACAATGAGCAGTTCTTC	CASRNSDPSYNEQFF
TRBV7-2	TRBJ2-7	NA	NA	TGTGCCAGCAGCTCGGGGGTGTCCTACGAGCAGTACTTC	CASSSGVSYEQYF
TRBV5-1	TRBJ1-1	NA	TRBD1	TGCGCCAGCAGCCTCCGACAGGGGGCGAGTAACACTGAAGCTTTCTTT	CASSLRQGASNTEAFF
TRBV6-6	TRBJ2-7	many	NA	TGTGCCAGCCGGGTCGGGACGGGCTTGGAGCAGTACTTC	CASRVGTGLEQYF
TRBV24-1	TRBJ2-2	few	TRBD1	TGTGCCACCAGTGATTTGAGGGACAGGGGAAATTGGAACACCGGGGAGCTGTTTTTT	CATSDLRDRGNWNTGELFF
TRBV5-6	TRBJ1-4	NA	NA	TGTGCCAGCAGCGCGGACACTCGGCGGGGAAAACTGTTTTTT	CASSADTRRGKLFF
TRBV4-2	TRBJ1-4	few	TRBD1	TGTGCCAGCACCAAGACAGGGGGGCGTGAAAAACTGTTTTTT	CASTKTGGREKLFF
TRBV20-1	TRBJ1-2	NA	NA	TGCAGTGCCCAGACCGCAGCTAACTATGGCTACACCTTC	CSAQTAANYGYTF
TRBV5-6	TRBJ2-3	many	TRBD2	TGTGCCAGCAGCCCGATAGCGGGAGGCACAGATACGCAGTATTTT	CASSPIAGGTDTQYF
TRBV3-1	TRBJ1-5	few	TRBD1	TGTGCCAGCAGCCGACGACAGGGTAGCCAGCCCCAGCATTTT	CASSRRQGSQPQHF
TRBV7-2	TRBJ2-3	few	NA	TGTGCCAGCAGCTTAGGGGCGGGGGCCCACACAGATACGCAGTATTTT	CASSLGAGAHTDTQYF
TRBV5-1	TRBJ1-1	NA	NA	TGCGCCACCAGCTGGAGAGCAGGGAACACTGAAGCTTTCTTT	CATSWRAGNTEAFF
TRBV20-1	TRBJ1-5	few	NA	TGCAGTGCTAGGACAGGCGTGGGTCAGCCCCAGCATTTT	CSARTGVGQPQHF
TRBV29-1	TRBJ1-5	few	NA	TGCAGCGCCGTCGATGGCAATCAGCCCCAGCATTTT	CSAVDGNQPQHF
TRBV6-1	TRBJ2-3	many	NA	TGTGCCAGCAGTCTTCAGGGTGGCTTGGCAGATACGCAGTATTTT	CASSLQGGLADTQYF
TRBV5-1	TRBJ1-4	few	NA	TGCGCCAGCAGCTTTGGGGCAACTAATGAAAAACTGTTTTTT	CASSFGATNEKLFF
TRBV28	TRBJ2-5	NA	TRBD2	TGTGCCAGCAGTTTACCCCTAGCGGGACAGACCCAGTACTTC	CASSLPLAGQTQYF
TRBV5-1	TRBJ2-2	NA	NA	TGCGCCAGCAGCTCGACTAGCACCGGGGAGCTGTTTTTT	CASSSTSTGELFF
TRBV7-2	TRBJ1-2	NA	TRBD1	TGTGCCAGCAGCTTATTCGGACAGGCGGAGGGTGGCTACACCTTC	CASSLFGQAEGGYTF
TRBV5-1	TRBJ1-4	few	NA	TGCGCCAGCCGGACCGGGGGAGTGAATGAAAAACTGTTTTTT	CASRTGGVNEKLFF